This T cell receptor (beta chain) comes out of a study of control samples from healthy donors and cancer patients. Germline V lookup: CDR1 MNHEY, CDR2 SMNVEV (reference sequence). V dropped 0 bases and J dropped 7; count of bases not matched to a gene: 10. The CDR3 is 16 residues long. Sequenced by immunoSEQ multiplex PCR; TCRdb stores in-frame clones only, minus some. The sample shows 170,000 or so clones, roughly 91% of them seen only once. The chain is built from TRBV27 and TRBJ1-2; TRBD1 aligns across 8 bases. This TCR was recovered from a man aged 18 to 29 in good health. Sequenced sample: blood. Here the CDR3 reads CASSLSGTGWSTGYTF. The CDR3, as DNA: TGTGCCAGCAGTTTATCGGGGACAGGCTGGTCTACTGGCTACACCTTC.